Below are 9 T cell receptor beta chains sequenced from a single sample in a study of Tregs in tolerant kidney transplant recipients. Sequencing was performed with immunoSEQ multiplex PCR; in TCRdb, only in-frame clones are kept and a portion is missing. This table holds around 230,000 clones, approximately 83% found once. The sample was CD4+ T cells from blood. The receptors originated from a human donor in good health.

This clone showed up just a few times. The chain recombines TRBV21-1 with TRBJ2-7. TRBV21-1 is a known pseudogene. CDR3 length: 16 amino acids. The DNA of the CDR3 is TGTGCCAGCAGCACCCGCCTGGCAAACCAGGGACACGAGCAGTACTTC. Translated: CASSTRLANQGHEQYF.

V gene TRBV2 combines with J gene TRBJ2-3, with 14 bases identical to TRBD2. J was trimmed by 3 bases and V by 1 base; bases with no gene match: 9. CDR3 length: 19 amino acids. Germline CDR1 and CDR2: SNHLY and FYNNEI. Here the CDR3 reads CASSEGRLAGGRATDTQYF. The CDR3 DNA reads TGTGCCAGCAGTGAAGGTCGACTAGCGGGGGGGCGGGCAACAGATACGCAGTATTTT.

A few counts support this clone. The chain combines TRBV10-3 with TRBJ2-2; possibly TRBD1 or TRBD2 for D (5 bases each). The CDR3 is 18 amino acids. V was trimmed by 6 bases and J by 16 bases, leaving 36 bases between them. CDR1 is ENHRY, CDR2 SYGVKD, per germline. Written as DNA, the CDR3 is TGTGCCATCAGCGAGAACCCGGCAGCCACTGAGAGACGTGGGGGTCCGTTTTTT. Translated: CAISENPAATERRGGPFF.

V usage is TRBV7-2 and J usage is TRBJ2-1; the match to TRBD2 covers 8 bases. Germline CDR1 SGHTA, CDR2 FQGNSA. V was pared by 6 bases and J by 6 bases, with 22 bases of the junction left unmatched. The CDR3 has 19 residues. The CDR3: CASSIFSGRSGRRANEQFF. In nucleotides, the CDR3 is TGTGCCAGCAGTATTTTTTCCGGAAGGAGCGGGAGAAGAGCCAATGAGCAGTTCTTC.

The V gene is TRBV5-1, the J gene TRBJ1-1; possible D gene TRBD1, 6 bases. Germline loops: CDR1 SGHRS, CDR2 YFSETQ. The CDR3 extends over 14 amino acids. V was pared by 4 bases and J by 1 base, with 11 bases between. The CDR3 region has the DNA TGCGCCAGCAGCCCCGGGACATCGAACACTGAAGCTTTCTTT. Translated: CASSPGTSNTEAFF.

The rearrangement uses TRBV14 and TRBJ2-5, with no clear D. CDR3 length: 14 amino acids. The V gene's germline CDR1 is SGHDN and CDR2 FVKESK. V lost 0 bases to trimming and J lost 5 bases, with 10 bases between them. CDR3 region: CASSQDRLQETQYF. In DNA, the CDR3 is TGTGCCAGCAGCCAAGACCGGCTACAGGAGACCCAGTACTTC.

The CDR3 region has the DNA TGTGCCAGCAGCTTAGACCTGCTCACTAGCGGGGCCTCGGGTGAGCAGTTCTTC. The encoded protein is CASSLDLLTSGASGEQFF. The rearrangement links TRBV11-3 to TRBJ2-1, with 10 bases lining up with TRBD2. V gave up 0 bases and J gave up 9 bases; unmatched junction bases: 14. The length of the CDR3 is 18 residues. Germline lookup yields CDR1 SGHNT and CDR2 YENEEA.

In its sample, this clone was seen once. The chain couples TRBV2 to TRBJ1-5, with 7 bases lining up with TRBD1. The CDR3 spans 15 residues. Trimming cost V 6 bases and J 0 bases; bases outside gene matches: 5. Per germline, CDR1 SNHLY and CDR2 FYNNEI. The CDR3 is CASRRDRPSNQPQHF. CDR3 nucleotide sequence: TGTGCCAGCAGGAGGGACAGACCTAGCAATCAGCCCCAGCATTTT. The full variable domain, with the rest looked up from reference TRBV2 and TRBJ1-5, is EPEVTQTPSHQVTQMGQEVILRCVPISNHLYFYWYRQILGQKVEFLVSFYNNEISEKSEIFDDQFSVERPDGSNFTLKIRSTKLEDSAMYFCASRRDRPSNQPQHFGDGTRLSIL.

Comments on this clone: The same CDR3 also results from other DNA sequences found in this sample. The CDR3 sequence: CASSGTDQETQYF. The CDR3 coding sequence is TGTGCCAGCTCAGGGACAGACCAAGAGACCCAGTACTTC. V is TRBV18 and J is TRBJ2-5, with 7 nucleotides matching TRBD1. V shed 5 bases, J shed 0 bases, and the junction held 0 bases outside the gene matches. The CDR3 is 13 residues long. Germline V gene lookup returns CDR1 KGHSH and CDR2 LQKENI.